This T cell receptor (beta chain) was recovered during a study of OX40 agonist ivuxolimab in advanced cancers. For the study at large: People in dose escalation had one of these cancers: hepatocellular carcinoma, melanoma, renal cell or head and neck cancer. Three patients responded partially, comprising one with hepatocellular carcinoma and two with cutaneous melanoma. General study results and limits: CD8+ T cells showed, on average, more clonal expansion than CD4+ cells.

Libraries were prepared by immunoSEQ multiplex PCR; TCRdb keeps only in-frame clonotypes and omits some of them. The data hold approximately 96,000 clones, with 90% observed a single time. Points on this clone: No antigen is known for it.

Sequenced here: CD4+ or CD8+ T cells sorted from blood, sampled in a trial of the OX40 agonist ivuxolimab. The clonotype was recovered from an adult with an advanced solid tumor such as melanoma, head and neck, liver or kidney cancer.

DNA of the CDR3: TGCGCCAGCGGGAGGAGGGGACGAGGCACAGATACGCAGTATTTT. Protein: CASGRRGRGTDTQYF. The chain recombines TRBV10-1 with TRBJ2-3; weak D call: TRBD2 (6 bases). The CDR3 totals 15 residues. Germline V gives CDR1 WNHNN, CDR2 SYGVQD (reference sequence). Trimming shortened V by 8 bases and J by 1 base, and 16 bases separated the two germline ends.